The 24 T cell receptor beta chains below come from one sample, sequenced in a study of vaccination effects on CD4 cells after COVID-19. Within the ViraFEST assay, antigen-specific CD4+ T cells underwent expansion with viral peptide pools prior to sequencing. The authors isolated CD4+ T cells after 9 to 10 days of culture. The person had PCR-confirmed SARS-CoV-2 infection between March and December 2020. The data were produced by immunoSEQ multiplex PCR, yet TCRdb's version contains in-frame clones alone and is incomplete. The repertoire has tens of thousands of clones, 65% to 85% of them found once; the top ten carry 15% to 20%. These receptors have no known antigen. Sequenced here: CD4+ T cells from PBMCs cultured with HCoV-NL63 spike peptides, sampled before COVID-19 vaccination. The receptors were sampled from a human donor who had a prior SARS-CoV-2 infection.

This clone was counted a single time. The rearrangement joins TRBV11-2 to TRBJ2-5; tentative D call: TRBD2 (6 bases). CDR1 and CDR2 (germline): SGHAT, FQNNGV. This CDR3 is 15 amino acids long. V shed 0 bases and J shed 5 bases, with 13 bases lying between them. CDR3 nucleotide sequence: TGTGCCAGCAGCTTAGATCAGGAGGGGTGGGAGACCCAGTACTTC. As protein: CASSLDQEGWETQYF. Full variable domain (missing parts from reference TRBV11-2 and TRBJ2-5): EAGVAQSPRYKIIEKRQSVAFWCNPISGHATLYWYQQILGQGPKLLIQFQNNGVVDDSQLPKDRFSAERLKGVDSTLKIQPAKLEDSAVYLCASSLDQEGWETQYFGPGTRLLVL.

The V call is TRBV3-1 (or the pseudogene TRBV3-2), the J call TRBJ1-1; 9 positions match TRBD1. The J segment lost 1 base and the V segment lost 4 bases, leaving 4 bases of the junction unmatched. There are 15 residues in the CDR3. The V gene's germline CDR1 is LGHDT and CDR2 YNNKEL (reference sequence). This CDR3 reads CASSPSDRGNTEAFF. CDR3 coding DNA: TGTGCCAGCAGCCCGTCGGACAGGGGGAACACTGAAGCTTTCTTT.

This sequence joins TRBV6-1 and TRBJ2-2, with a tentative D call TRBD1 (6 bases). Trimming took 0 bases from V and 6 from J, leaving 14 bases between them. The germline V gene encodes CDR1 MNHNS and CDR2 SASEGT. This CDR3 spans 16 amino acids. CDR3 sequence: CASSEAVTGWAGELFF. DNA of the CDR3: TGTGCCAGCAGTGAAGCAGTAACAGGGTGGGCCGGGGAGCTGTTTTTT.

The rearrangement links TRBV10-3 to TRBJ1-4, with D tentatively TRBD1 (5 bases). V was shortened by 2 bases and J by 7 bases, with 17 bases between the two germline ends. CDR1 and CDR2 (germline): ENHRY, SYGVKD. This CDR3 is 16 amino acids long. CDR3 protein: CAISEHGSTGTEKLFF. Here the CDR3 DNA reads TGTGCCATCAGTGAGCATGGGTCCACAGGTACTGAAAAACTGTTTTTT.

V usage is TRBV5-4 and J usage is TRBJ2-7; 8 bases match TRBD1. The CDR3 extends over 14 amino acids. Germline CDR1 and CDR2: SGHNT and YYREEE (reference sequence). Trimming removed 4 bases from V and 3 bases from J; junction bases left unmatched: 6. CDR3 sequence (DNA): TGTGCCAGCAGCCCCAGACAGGGGTACTACGAGCAGTACTTC. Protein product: CASSPRQGYYEQYF. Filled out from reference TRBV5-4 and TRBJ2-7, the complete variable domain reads ETGVTQSPTHLIKTRGQQVTLRCSSQSGHNTVSWYQQALGQGPQFIFQYYREEENGRGNFPPRFSGLQFPNYSSELNVNALELDDSALYLCASSPRQGYYEQYFGPGTRLTVT.

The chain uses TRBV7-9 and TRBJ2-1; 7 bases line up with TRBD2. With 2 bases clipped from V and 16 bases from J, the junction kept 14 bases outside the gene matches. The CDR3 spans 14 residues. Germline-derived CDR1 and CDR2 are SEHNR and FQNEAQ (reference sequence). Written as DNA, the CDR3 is TGTGCCAGCAGCTTAAACGAAGCGGGGAGGGTGTATTTCTTC. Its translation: CASSLNEAGRVYFF.

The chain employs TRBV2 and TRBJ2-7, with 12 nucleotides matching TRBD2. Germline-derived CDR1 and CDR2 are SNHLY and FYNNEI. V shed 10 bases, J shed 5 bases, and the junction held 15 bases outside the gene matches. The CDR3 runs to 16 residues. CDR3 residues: CATPPGLAGLRNEQYF. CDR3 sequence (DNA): TGTGCCACCCCCCCAGGACTAGCGGGATTGAGGAACGAGCAGTACTTC.

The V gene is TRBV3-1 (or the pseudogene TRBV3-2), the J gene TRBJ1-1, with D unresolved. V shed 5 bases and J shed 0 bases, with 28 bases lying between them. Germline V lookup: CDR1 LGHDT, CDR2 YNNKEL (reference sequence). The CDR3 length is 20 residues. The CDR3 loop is CASSGPPLGQTWPMNTEAFF. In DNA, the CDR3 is TGTGCCAGCAGCGGTCCCCCCCTGGGTCAGACCTGGCCCATGAACACTGAAGCTTTCTTT.

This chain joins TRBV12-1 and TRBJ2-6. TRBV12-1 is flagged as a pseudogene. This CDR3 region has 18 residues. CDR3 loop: CASSLRRDLSSGANVLTF. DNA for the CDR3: TGTGCCAGCAGCTTACGACGGGACCTGAGCTCTGGGGCCAACGTCCTGACTTTC.

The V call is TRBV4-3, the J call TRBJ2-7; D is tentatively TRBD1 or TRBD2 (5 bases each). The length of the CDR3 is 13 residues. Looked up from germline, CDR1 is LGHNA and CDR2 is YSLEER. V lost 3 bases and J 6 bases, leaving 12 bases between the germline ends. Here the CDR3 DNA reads TGCGCCAGCAGCCAGAACCGGGGCTCCGAGCAGTACTTC. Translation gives CASSQNRGSEQYF.

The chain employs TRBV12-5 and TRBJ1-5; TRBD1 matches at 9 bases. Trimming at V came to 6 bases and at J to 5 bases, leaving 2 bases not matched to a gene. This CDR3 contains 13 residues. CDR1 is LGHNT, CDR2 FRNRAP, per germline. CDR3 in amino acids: CASGWDRDQPQHF. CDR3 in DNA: TGTGCTAGTGGCTGGGACAGGGATCAGCCCCAGCATTTT.

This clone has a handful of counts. As DNA, the CDR3 is TGTGCCTGGAGTGAGTACAGGGGGACTGAAGCTTTCTTT. Translation gives CAWSEYRGTEAFF. The chain joins TRBV30 to TRBJ1-1, with TRBD1 identical over 8 bases. Germline values: CDR1 GTSNPN, CDR2 SVGIG (reference sequence). This CDR3 comprises 13 residues. The V and J ends lost 1 base and 5 bases, in that order; junction bases with no gene match: 3.

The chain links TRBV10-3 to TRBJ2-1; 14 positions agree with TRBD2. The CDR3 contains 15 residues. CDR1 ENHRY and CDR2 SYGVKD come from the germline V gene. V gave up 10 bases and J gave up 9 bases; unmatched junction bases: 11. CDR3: CATTLGLAGEGEQFF. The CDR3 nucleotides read TGTGCCACCACCTTGGGACTAGCGGGAGAGGGTGAGCAGTTCTTC.

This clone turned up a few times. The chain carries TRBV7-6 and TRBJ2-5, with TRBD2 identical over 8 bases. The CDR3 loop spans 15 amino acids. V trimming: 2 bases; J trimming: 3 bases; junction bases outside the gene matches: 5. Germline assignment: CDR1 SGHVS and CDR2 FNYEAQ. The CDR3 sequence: CASSLNLAGEETQYF. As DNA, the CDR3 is TGTGCCAGCAGCTTAAACCTAGCGGGCGAAGAGACCCAGTACTTC.

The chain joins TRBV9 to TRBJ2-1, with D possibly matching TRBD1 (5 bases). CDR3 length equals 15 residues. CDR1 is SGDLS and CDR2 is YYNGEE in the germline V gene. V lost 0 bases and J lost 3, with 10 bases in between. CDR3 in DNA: TGTGCCAGCAGCGTAGTAGGGGATCTCTACAATGAGCAGTTCTTC. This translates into CASSVVGDLYNEQFF.

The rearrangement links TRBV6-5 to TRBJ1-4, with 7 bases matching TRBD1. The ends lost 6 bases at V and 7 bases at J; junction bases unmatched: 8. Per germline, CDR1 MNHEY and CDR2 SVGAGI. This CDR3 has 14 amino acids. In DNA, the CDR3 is TGTGCCAGCAGCCCCGAGGGGGCGGGTGAAAAACTGTTTTTT. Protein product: CASSPEGAGEKLFF.

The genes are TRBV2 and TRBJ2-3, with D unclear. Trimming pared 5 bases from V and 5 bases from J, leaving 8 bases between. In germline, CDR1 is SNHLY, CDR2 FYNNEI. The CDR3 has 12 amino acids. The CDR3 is CASSYTVDTQYF. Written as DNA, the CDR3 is TGTGCCAGCAGTTATACTGTAGATACGCAGTATTTT.

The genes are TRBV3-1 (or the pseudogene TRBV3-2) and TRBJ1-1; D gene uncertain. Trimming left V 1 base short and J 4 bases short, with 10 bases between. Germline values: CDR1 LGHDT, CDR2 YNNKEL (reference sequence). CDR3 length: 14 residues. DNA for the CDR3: TGTGCCAGCAGCCAAGGTGCTGGTCGCACTGAAGCTTTCTTT. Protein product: CASSQGAGRTEAFF.

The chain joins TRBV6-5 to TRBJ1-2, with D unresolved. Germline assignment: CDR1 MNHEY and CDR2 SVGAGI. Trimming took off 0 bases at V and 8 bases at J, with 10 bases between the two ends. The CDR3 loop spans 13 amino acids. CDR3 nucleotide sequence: TGTGCCAGCAGTTACTCGGGTGGTCGAGGCTACACCTTC. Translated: CASSYSGGRGYTF.

DNA for the CDR3: TGTGCCACCAGCAGAGATCTGGGGGTAGGGTGGGGCTACACCTTC. Translating gives CATSRDLGVGWGYTF. The chain has TRBV15 and TRBJ1-2; D possibly corresponds to TRBD1 (5 bases). The CDR3 loop spans 15 amino acids. CDR1 is LNHNV and CDR2 is YYDKDF in the germline V gene (reference sequence). V shed 0 bases and J shed 8 bases, with 16 bases lying between them.

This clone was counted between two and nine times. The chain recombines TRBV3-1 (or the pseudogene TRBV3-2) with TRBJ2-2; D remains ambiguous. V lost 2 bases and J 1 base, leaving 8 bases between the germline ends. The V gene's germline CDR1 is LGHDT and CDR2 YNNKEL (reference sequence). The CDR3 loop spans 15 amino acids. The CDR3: CASSQNGGNTGELFF. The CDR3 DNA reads TGTGCCAGCAGCCAAAACGGCGGGAACACCGGGGAGCTGTTTTTT.

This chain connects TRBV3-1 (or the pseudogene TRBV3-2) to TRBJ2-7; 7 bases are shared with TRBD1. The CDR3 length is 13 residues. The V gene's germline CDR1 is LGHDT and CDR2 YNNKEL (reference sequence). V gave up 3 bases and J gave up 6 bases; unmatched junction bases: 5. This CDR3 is CASSHGQATEQYF. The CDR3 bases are TGTGCCAGCAGCCACGGACAGGCGACCGAGCAGTACTTC.

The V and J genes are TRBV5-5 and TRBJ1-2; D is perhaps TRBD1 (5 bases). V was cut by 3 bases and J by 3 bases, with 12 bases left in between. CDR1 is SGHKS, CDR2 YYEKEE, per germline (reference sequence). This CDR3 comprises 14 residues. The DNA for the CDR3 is TGTGCCAGCAGCTCCAGGGTGATCCACTATGGCTACACCTTC. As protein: CASSSRVIHYGYTF.

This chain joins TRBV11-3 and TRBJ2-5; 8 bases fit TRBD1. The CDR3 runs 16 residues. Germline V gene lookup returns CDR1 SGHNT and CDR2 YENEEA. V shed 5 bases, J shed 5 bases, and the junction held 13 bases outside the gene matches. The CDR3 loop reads CASSPWTGPPGETQYF. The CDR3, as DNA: TGTGCCAGCAGCCCCTGGACAGGGCCGCCAGGGGAGACCCAGTACTTC.